This entry concerns a single T cell receptor beta chain. The antigen remains undetermined. V lost 1 base and J 3 bases, leaving 19 bases between the germline ends. The germline V gene encodes CDR1 LNHNV and CDR2 YYDKDF (reference sequence). This CDR3 spans 17 amino acids. The data stem from a study of shared clonotypes between healthy human individuals. Study details: The plates for each donor numbered three CD4 naive, three CD4 memory, two CD8 naive and one CD8 memory.

Clones were sequenced by immunoSEQ multiplex PCR, and TCRdb holds only the in-frame ones, with some missing. The data hold 2 million to 2.5 million clones, with approximately 93% observed a single time. Study-wide results and caveats: The genetic and exposure-history diversity represented was limited by few donors. Generally, naive subsets (rather than memory subsets) showed larger estimated richness.

The sequenced sample consisted of naive CD4+ T cells from PBMCs. The sample's subset: CD45RA+ positively selected. The chain recombines TRBV15 with TRBJ2-7, with D tentatively TRBD2 (7 bases). This clonotype originated in a man between 18 and 35 years old in good health. Some clones in this sample may be carry-over from other donors' samples. The CDR3 sequence is CATSRGNAGRGIYEQYF. CDR3 sequence (DNA): TGTGCCACCAGCAGAGGAAATGCGGGGAGGGGGATCTACGAGCAGTACTTC.